The 28 T cell receptor beta chains given below trace back to one sample, sequenced in a study of T cells in localized non-small cell lung cancer. Assay used: immunoSEQ multiplex PCR; TCRdb lists only in-frame clones, some missing. The profile covers about 52,000 clones, with 80% appearing a single time and around 4.5% taken by the ten largest. Specimen: PBMCs, collected before any cancer treatment. These receptors all come from a woman aged 35 to 75 with stage II lung adenocarcinoma.

V is TRBV18 and J is TRBJ2-6, with 9 nucleotides matching TRBD2. The V segment lost 1 base and the J segment 0 bases; nucleotides outside the gene matches: 4. The CDR3 loop spans 18 amino acids. CDR1 KGHSH and CDR2 LQKENI come from the germline V gene. In DNA, the CDR3 is TGTGCCAGCTCACCACTAGCGGGGGACCACTCTGGGGCCAACGTCCTGACTTTC. It codes for CASSPLAGDHSGANVLTF. Looking up the rest from reference TRBV18 and TRBJ2-6 gives the full variable domain: NAGVMQNPRHLVRRRGQEARLRCSPMKGHSHVYWYRQLPEEGLKFMVYLQKENIIDESGMPKERFSAEFPKEGPSILRIQQVVRGDSAAYFCASSPLAGDHSGANVLTFGAGSRLTVL.

The V gene is TRBV5-6, the J gene TRBJ1-1, with TRBD1 identical over 7 bases. After removal of 0 bases from V and 7 bases from J, the junction contained 3 bases not matched to a gene. The CDR3 length is 13 residues. Looked up from germline, CDR1 is SGHDT and CDR2 is YYEEEE. CDR3 nucleotide sequence: TGTGCCAGCAGCTTGGGGACAGGTTTTGAAGCTTTCTTT. Amino acids: CASSLGTGFEAFF.

The genes are TRBV5-6 and TRBJ1-2; a possible D gene is TRBD1 (5 bases). The CDR3 runs 13 residues. Trimming took off 0 bases at V and 8 bases at J, with 11 bases between the two ends. Germline CDR1 SGHDT, CDR2 YYEEEE. The CDR3 region has the DNA TGTGCCAGCAGCTTGGGCAGGGAAGAAGGCTACACCTTC. It encodes CASSLGREEGYTF. The full variable domain, rest sourced from reference TRBV5-6 and TRBJ1-2, is DAGVTQSPTHLIKTRGQQVTLRCSPKSGHDTVSWYQQALGQGPQFIFQYYEEEERQRGNFPDRFSGHQFPNYSSELNVNALLLGDSALYLCASSLGREEGYTFGSGTRLTVV.

The chain carries TRBV7-3 and TRBJ2-1; tentatively, D is TRBD1 or TRBD2 (5 bases each). The germline V gene has CDR1 SGHTA and CDR2 FQGTGA. V was pared by 1 base and J by 5 bases, with 15 bases between. The CDR3 runs 16 residues. CDR3 DNA: TGTGCCAGCAGCTTAAATATCGGGTGGGGGAACAATGAGCAGTTCTTC. It yields the protein CASSLNIGWGNNEQFF.

This clone was counted only a few times. J is TRBJ1-1 and V is TRBV5-8; 8 bases are shared with TRBD1. V was pared by 0 bases and J by 0 bases, with 4 bases of the junction left unmatched. The CDR3 is 16 residues long. The germline CDR1 and CDR2 sequences are SGHTS and YDEGEE. CDR3 nucleotides: TGTGCCAGCAGCTTGGGACAGGGGATCCTGAACACTGAAGCTTTCTTT. Translated: CASSLGQGILNTEAFF. The full variable domain, completed using reference TRBV5-8 and TRBJ1-1, is EAGVTQSPTHLIKTRGQQATLRCSPISGHTSVYWYQQALGLGLQFLLWYDEGEERNRGNFPPRFSGRQFPNYSSELNVNALELEDSALYLCASSLGQGILNTEAFFGQGTRLTVV.

The rearrangement links TRBV11-1 to TRBJ2-6, with 10 bases that match TRBD1. The CDR3 has 19 amino acids. V gave up 3 bases and J gave up 0 bases; unmatched junction bases: 8. Per the germline V gene, CDR1 is SGHAT and CDR2 is FQDESV (reference sequence). CDR3 sequence reads: CASSFGSGQGVSGANVLTF. The CDR3 DNA follows: TGTGCCAGCAGCTTTGGCTCCGGACAGGGGGTCTCTGGGGCCAACGTCCTGACTTTC.

J is TRBJ2-7 and V is TRBV30; the D is unclear. CDR3 length equals 13 residues. CDR1 and CDR2 from the germline V gene are GTSNPN and SVGIG (reference sequence). V shed 2 bases and J shed 7 bases, with 15 bases lying between them. Here the CDR3 reads CAWSTGPSLEQYF. The DNA for the CDR3 is TGTGCCTGGAGTACCGGACCATCCCTAGAGCAGTACTTC.

The rearrangement joins TRBV18 to TRBJ1-2; TRBD1 might be the D (5 bases). Germline V CDR1 and CDR2: KGHSH, LQKENI. Between the trimmed V and J ends, which lost 2 bases and 8 bases, there was a span of 24 bases. This CDR3 contains 17 residues. CDR3: CASSPTTTVPLWGGYTF. CDR3 nucleotides: TGTGCCAGCTCACCAACAACAACAGTTCCATTGTGGGGGGGCTACACCTTC.

The chain links TRBV7-8 to TRBJ1-5; D unclear. V lost 5 bases and J 0 bases, leaving 5 bases between the germline ends. CDR1 is SGHVS and CDR2 is FQNEAQ in the germline V gene. The CDR3 length is 13 residues. CDR3: CASSVNSNQPQHF. The CDR3 DNA reads as TGTGCCAGCAGCGTAAATAGCAATCAGCCCCAGCATTTT.

This clone came up a few times. The genes are TRBV7-9 and TRBJ1-2; 10 bases agree with TRBD1. The germline gives CDR1 SEHNR, CDR2 FQNEAQ (reference sequence). The junction had 10 bases not matched to a gene; V was cut back by 6 bases and J by 0 bases. CDR3 length equals 17 residues. The CDR3 reads CASSNRDRGRTNYGYTF. CDR3 sequence (DNA): TGTGCCAGCAGTAACCGGGACAGGGGCCGGACTAACTATGGCTACACCTTC.

This chain links TRBV29-1 with TRBJ1-1, with D possibly being TRBD1 (5 bases). The length of the CDR3 is 12 residues. Germline loops: CDR1 SQVTM, CDR2 ANQGSEA. Trimming took off 8 bases at V and 4 bases at J, with 14 bases between the two ends. CDR3 residues: CSSGPGGTEAFF. The CDR3 nucleotides read TGCAGCTCGGGGCCGGGGGGCACTGAAGCTTTCTTT.

The chain uses TRBV28 and TRBJ1-5; no firm D call. The length of the CDR3 is 13 residues. The germline V gene encodes CDR1 MDHEN and CDR2 SYDVKM. Trimming removed 2 bases at V and 3 bases at J, with 5 bases between. This CDR3 is CASSLRNNQPQHF. The CDR3 coding sequence is TGTGCCAGCAGTTTACGGAACAATCAGCCCCAGCATTTT.

The rearrangement links TRBV6-4 to TRBJ2-2; 8 positions agree with TRBD1. Germline loops: CDR1 MRHNA, CDR2 SNTAGT. This CDR3 is built from 14 residues. The V segment lost 2 bases and the J segment 6 bases; nucleotides outside the gene matches: 2. For the CDR3, the DNA is TGTGCCAGCAGTGACGACAGGGGTGCCGGGGAGCTGTTTTTT. It yields the protein CASSDDRGAGELFF.

The chain carries TRBV6-5 and TRBJ2-7; D is unclear. The CDR3 has 13 amino acids. With 7 bases removed from V and 2 bases from J, the gap between germline ends came to 12 bases. CDR1 and CDR2 from the germline V gene are MNHEY and SVGAGI. The CDR3 here is CASTAPATYEQYF. Written as DNA, the CDR3 is TGTGCCAGCACCGCGCCAGCCACCTACGAGCAGTACTTC.

The chain uses TRBV5-4 and TRBJ1-5; D remains unclear. CDR1 and CDR2 from the germline V gene are SGHNT and YYREEE (reference sequence). The CDR3 runs to 13 residues. Deletions cut 4 bases from V and 0 bases from J, with 5 bases between. The CDR3 here is CASSRDSNQPQHF. As DNA, the CDR3 is TGTGCCAGCAGCCGGGATAGCAATCAGCCCCAGCATTTT.

The sample holds one count of this clone. The J gene is TRBJ2-7, the V gene TRBV27; no clear D gene. Germline V gene sequence: CDR1 MNHEY, CDR2 SMNVEV (reference sequence). V was clipped by 5 bases and J by 2 bases, with 13 bases between them. This CDR3 spans 14 amino acids. This CDR3 is CASSPRTDPYEQYF. For the CDR3, the DNA is TGTGCCAGCAGTCCACGGACGGATCCCTACGAGCAGTACTTC.

This rearrangement joins TRBV7-9 to TRBJ1-1, with 8 bases fitting TRBD1. Germline V gene lookup returns CDR1 SEHNR and CDR2 FQNEAQ (reference sequence). Losses at the gene ends were 4 bases for V and 8 bases for J; bases not matched to a gene: 0. The length of the CDR3 is 11 residues. CDR3 sequence (DNA): TGTGCCAGCAGCTGGACAGGGGAAGCTTTCTTT. Translating gives CASSWTGEAFF.

The rearrangement links TRBV11-2 to TRBJ1-1, with D possibly being TRBD1 (5 bases). Trimming shortened V by 3 bases and J by 5 bases, and 13 bases separated the two germline ends. Germline values: CDR1 SGHAT, CDR2 FQNNGV. The CDR3 is 14 residues long. DNA for the CDR3: TGTGCCAGCAGCTTGAAAGTTGGGGGAACTGAAGCTTTCTTT. Encoded protein: CASSLKVGGTEAFF.

The chain combines TRBV9 with TRBJ1-5; D is unclear. Germline V gene data show CDR1 as SGDLS and CDR2 as YYNGEE. Trimming took 0 bases from V and 7 from J, leaving 14 bases between them. This CDR3 region has 15 residues. In nucleotides, the CDR3 is TGTGCCAGCAGCGTAGGAGACGGGCCTGGGCAGCCCCAGCATTTT. It encodes CASSVGDGPGQPQHF. The whole variable domain, filled in from reference TRBV9 and TRBJ1-5, reads DSGVTQTPKHLITATGQRVTLRCSPRSGDLSVYWYQQSLDQGLQFLIQYYNGEERAKGNILERFSAQQFPDLHSELNLSSLELGDSALYFCASSVGDGPGQPQHFGDGTRLSIL.

The chain links TRBV7-9 to TRBJ2-2; D is unresolved. CDR3 length: 14 residues. Deletions cut 2 bases from V and 2 bases from J, with 6 bases between. CDR1 is SEHNR and CDR2 is FQNEAQ in the germline V gene (reference sequence). The CDR3 bases are TGTGCCAGCAGCTTACCAACAAACACCGGGGAGCTGTTTTTT. This encodes CASSLPTNTGELFF.

V is TRBV4-3 and J is TRBJ1-1; 8 bases align to TRBD1. Germline V lookup: CDR1 LGHNA, CDR2 YSLEER. This CDR3 contains 17 residues. Trimming took 3 bases from V and 3 from J; bases not matched to a gene: 12. CDR3 in amino acids: CASSQYADGQGYTEAFF. The CDR3 coding sequence is TGCGCCAGCAGCCAGTATGCCGACGGACAGGGCTACACTGAAGCTTTCTTT.

This clone came up once. CDR3 bases: TGTGCCAGCAGGGGAAGAGGGCGATCTGGAAACACCATATATTTT. Encoded protein: CASRGRGRSGNTIYF. This chain links TRBV6-5 with TRBJ1-3, with D unresolved. The CDR3 covers 15 residues. V dropped 6 bases and J dropped 1 base, with 13 bases sitting between them. CDR1 is MNHEY and CDR2 is SVGAGI in the germline V gene.

This clone has a single count. The rearrangement links TRBV9 to TRBJ2-7; no reliable D call. The CDR3 loop spans 14 amino acids. V lost 0 bases, J lost 0 bases, and 7 bases lay in between. The V gene's germline CDR1 is SGDLS and CDR2 YYNGEE. This chain's CDR3 is CASSVVPASYEQYF. CDR3 nucleotides: TGTGCCAGCAGCGTAGTTCCAGCCTCCTACGAGCAGTACTTC.

This chain uses TRBV9 with TRBJ2-3; D perhaps matches TRBD2 (5 bases). Trimming removed 4 bases at V and 3 bases at J, with 12 bases between. The CDR3 has 14 residues. Germline V gene lookup returns CDR1 SGDLS and CDR2 YYNGEE. The CDR3: CASSPRPGTDTQYF. As DNA, the CDR3 is TGTGCCAGCAGCCCCCGACCGGGGACAGATACGCAGTATTTT. Full variable domain (missing parts from reference TRBV9 and TRBJ2-3): DSGVTQTPKHLITATGQRVTLRCSPRSGDLSVYWYQQSLDQGLQFLIQYYNGEERAKGNILERFSAQQFPDLHSELNLSSLELGDSALYFCASSPRPGTDTQYFGPGTRLTVL.

In nucleotides, the CDR3 is TGTGCCTGTACAGGGGGCTCCGGAAACACCATATATTTT. As protein: CACTGGSGNTIYF. The chain couples TRBV30 to TRBJ1-3, with 9 bases aligning to TRBD1. The CDR3 length is 13 residues. V dropped 6 bases and J dropped 4; count of bases not matched to a gene: 4. The germline gives CDR1 GTSNPN, CDR2 SVGIG (reference sequence).

The chain is built from TRBV4-3 and TRBJ1-1; unclear D gene. Germline CDR1 reads LGHNA; CDR2 reads YSLEER. V lost 3 bases and J lost 5, with 13 bases in between. This CDR3 has 14 residues. CDR3 residues: CASSQFQARTEAFF. CDR3 nucleotides: TGCGCCAGCAGCCAGTTTCAGGCCAGGACTGAAGCTTTCTTT.

A few counts support this clone. This chain connects TRBV10-1 to TRBJ2-1; D is possibly TRBD1 (6 bases). CDR3 length: 13 residues. V was trimmed by 6 bases and J by 8 bases, leaving 14 bases between them. CDR1 is WNHNN and CDR2 is SYGVQD in the germline V gene (reference sequence). CDR3 residues: CASSPGVNDEQFF. The CDR3 DNA reads TGCGCCAGCAGCCCAGGGGTCAACGATGAGCAGTTCTTC.

The rearrangement joins TRBV6-1 to TRBJ1-2, with D possibly matching TRBD1 (6 bases). Germline CDR1 reads MNHNS; CDR2 reads SASEGT. Deletions cut 6 bases from V and 5 bases from J, with 13 bases between. The CDR3 consists of 13 residues. Here the CDR3 reads CASSAGQIYGYTF. For the CDR3, the DNA is TGTGCCAGCAGCGCCGGACAGATATATGGCTACACCTTC.